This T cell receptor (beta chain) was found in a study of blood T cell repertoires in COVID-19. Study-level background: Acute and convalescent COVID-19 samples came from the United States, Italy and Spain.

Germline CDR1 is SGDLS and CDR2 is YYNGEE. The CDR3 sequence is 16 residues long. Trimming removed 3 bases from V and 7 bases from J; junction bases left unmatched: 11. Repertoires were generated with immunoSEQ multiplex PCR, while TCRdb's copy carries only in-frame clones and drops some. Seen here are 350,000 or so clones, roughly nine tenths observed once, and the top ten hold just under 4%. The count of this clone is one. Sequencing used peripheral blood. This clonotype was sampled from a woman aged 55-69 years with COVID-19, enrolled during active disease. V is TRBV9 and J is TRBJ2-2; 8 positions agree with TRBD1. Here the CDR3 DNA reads TGTGCCAGCAGCGCCACGGGACAGGTAGCGATCGGGGAGCTGTTTTTT. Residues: CASSATGQVAIGELFF. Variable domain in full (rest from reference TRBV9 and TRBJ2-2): DSGVTQTPKHLITATGQRVTLRCSPRSGDLSVYWYQQSLDQGLQFLIQYYNGEERAKGNILERFSAQQFPDLHSELNLSSLELGDSALYFCASSATGQVAIGELFFGEGSRLTVL.